The 28 T cell receptor beta chains listed next were all sequenced from one sample in a study of T cell repertoires in cytomegalovirus infection. Antigen specificity for these receptors is unknown. One entry per CDR3 protein results from TCRdb running MiXCR on the reads. In the table there are more than 110,000 distinct CDR3 sequences, 32% of which are singletons. The material was CD8+ T cells from cultured PBMCs, obtained from culture after CMV antigen stimulation. The receptors come from a human donor in good health (CMV status not recorded). Some clones in this sample may be carry-over from other donors' samples.

There are a few counts of this clonotype. This sequence joins TRBV12-3 or TRBV12-4 and TRBJ2-5; possibly TRBD1 for D (5 bases). Trimming removed 0 bases at V and 2 bases at J, with 10 bases between. CDR3 length equals 15 residues. CDR3 sequence (DNA): TGTGCCAGCAGTTTAGCCCTGGACATACAAGAGACCCAGTACTTC. This codes for CASSLALDIQETQYF.

The V call is TRBV3-1, the J call TRBJ1-6; 8 bases line up with TRBD1. Germline V lookup: CDR1 LGHDT, CDR2 YNNKEL (reference sequence). Losses at the gene ends were 4 bases for V and 8 bases for J; bases not matched to a gene: 10. The CDR3 is 16 amino acids. The CDR3 nucleotides are TGTGCCAGCAGCCCCTGGACAGGGATGGAAGATTCACCCCTCCACTTT. Amino acid sequence: CASSPWTGMEDSPLHF.

This clonotype was found many times. V is TRBV7-8 and J is TRBJ2-7; the D gene is possibly TRBD2 (6 bases). There are 14 residues in the CDR3. The V and J ends lost 3 bases and 2 bases respectively, with 11 bases between them. Germline CDR1 SGHVS, CDR2 FQNEAQ. CDR3 amino acids: CASSLGTVAYEQYF. DNA of the CDR3: TGTGCCAGCAGCTTGGGGACTGTCGCCTACGAGCAGTACTTC.

The chain uses TRBV27 and TRBJ2-7; tentative D call: TRBD1 (7 bases). The germline gives CDR1 MNHEY, CDR2 SMNVEV (reference sequence). Deletions cut 2 bases from V and 0 bases from J, with 14 bases between. This CDR3 comprises 16 residues. The CDR3 region has the DNA TGTGCCAGCAGTTTAAGCCAGGGGGGTAGCTCCTACGAGCAGTACTTC. It translates to CASSLSQGGSSYEQYF.

This clonotype has a count of ten or more. The chain recombines TRBV7-8 with TRBJ1-5; D is unresolved. The CDR3 is 17 amino acids. Germline CDR1 and CDR2: SGHVS and FQNEAQ. The V end was cut by 1 base, the J end by 4 bases, with 17 bases between. CDR3 region: CASSLGSVGSGNQPQHF. Here the CDR3 DNA reads TGTGCCAGCAGCTTAGGGTCGGTCGGGTCCGGGAATCAGCCCCAGCATTTT.

Notes on this clonotype: Germline is not matched at one junction end, which may reflect a read error. This chain uses TRBV7-2 with TRBJ2-7; a weak D match, TRBD1 (5 bases). Germline values: CDR1 SGHTA, CDR2 FQGNSA. This CDR3 region has 14 residues. CDR3 DNA sequence: TGTGACAGCAGCTCGCCGACAGTGGAGTTCGAGCAGTACTTC. Its translation is CDSSSPTVEFEQYF.

The gene calls are TRBV28 and TRBJ1-5, with 9 bases identical to TRBD1. CDR3 length equals 16 residues. Germline V gene lookup returns CDR1 MDHEN and CDR2 SYDVKM. The trim removed 5 bases at V and 2 bases at J, leaving 7 bases unmatched. DNA for the CDR3: TGTGCCAGCAGTATGGGGACAGGGAGAGGCAATCAGCCCCAGCATTTT. Amino acids: CASSMGTGRGNQPQHF.

V usage is TRBV6-5 and J usage is TRBJ1-1; tentative D call: TRBD1 (6 bases). The CDR3 length is 13 residues. CDR1 is MNHEY, CDR2 SVGAGI, per germline. V lost 3 bases and J lost 5, with 10 bases in between. The chain's CDR3 is CASSYRGGTEAFF. For the CDR3, the DNA is TGTGCCAGCAGTTATAGGGGGGGAACTGAAGCTTTCTTT.

This clonotype was seen a few times. V and J are TRBV11-2 and TRBJ1-2, with D uncertain. Germline V gene data show CDR1 as SGHAT and CDR2 as FQNNGV. The V end lost 1 base, the J end lost 7 bases, and 7 bases lay between the germline ends. This CDR3 has 12 residues. This CDR3 reads CASSLGVSGYTF. CDR3 coding DNA: TGTGCCAGCAGCTTAGGGGTATCTGGCTACACCTTC.

The chain carries TRBV9 and TRBJ2-2; 8 positions match TRBD2. Germline V gene lookup returns CDR1 SGDLS and CDR2 YYNGEE. After removal of 4 bases from V and 7 bases from J, the junction contained 9 bases not matched to a gene. The CDR3 extends over 15 amino acids. The chain's CDR3 is CASSPPGLGNGELFF. In DNA form, the CDR3 reads TGTGCCAGCAGCCCCCCGGGACTAGGGAACGGGGAGCTGTTTTTT.

This clonotype was recorded many times. The chain uses TRBV5-1 and TRBJ1-4, with no clear D. The CDR3 is 15 residues long. The germline gives CDR1 SGHRS, CDR2 YFSETQ. V was clipped by 0 bases and J by 4 bases, with 10 bases between them. DNA for the CDR3: TGCGCCAGCAGCTTGGCCGGACGCCGTAATGAAAAACTGTTTTTT. The encoded protein is CASSLAGRRNEKLFF. Full variable domain (outside the CDR3, taken from reference TRBV5-1 and TRBJ1-4): KAGVTQTPRYLIKTRGQQVTLSCSPISGHRSVSWYQQTPGQGLQFLFEYFSETQRNKGNFPGRFSGRQFSNSRSEMNVSTLELGDSALYLCASSLAGRRNEKLFFGSGTQLSVL.

The chain carries TRBV20-1 and TRBJ2-1, with TRBD1 matching 9 bases. Germline trimming cut 6 bases from V and 0 bases from J; bases unmatched to any gene: 9. The CDR3 covers 16 residues. Germline CDR1 is DFQATT and CDR2 is SNEGSKA (reference sequence). This CDR3 reads CSALRDRANSYNEQFF. CDR3 DNA sequence: TGCAGTGCCTTACGGGACAGGGCGAACTCCTACAATGAGCAGTTCTTC.

V and J are TRBV7-9 and TRBJ1-1; D unresolved. Germline V gene sequence: CDR1 SEHNR, CDR2 FQNEAQ (reference sequence). The CDR3 has 12 residues. With 6 bases removed from V and 11 bases from J, the gap between germline ends came to 16 bases. The CDR3 sequence is CASRLLWVWAFF. The CDR3 region has the DNA TGTGCCAGCAGACTATTGTGGGTGTGGGCTTTCTTT. Looking up the rest from reference TRBV7-9 and TRBJ1-1 gives the full variable domain: DTGVSQNPRHKITKRGQNVTFRCDPISEHNRLYWYRQTLGQGPEFLTYFQNEAQLEKSRLLSDRFSAERPKGSFSTLEIQRTEQGDSAMYLCASRLLWVWAFFGQGTRLTVV.

The chain joins TRBV4-1 to TRBJ2-5; D unresolved. V lost 2 bases and J lost 4, with 17 bases in between. This CDR3 has 16 residues. Germline lookup yields CDR1 MGHRA and CDR2 YSYEKL. The CDR3 DNA sequence: TGCGCCAGCAGCCAATCCTTTAGTAGTTGGGGAGAGACCCAGTACTTC. It is translated as CASSQSFSSWGETQYF.

To note about this clonotype: With a much larger clone just one base away, this may be a read error. The chain joins TRBV6-2 or TRBV6-3 to TRBJ2-1; 8 bases align to TRBD1. CDR1 is MNHEY and CDR2 is SVGEGT in the germline V gene. V gave up 4 bases and J gave up 0 bases; unmatched junction bases: 14. The CDR3 length is 19 residues. The CDR3 spells CASSSRQGKRGSSYNEQFF. The CDR3 DNA is TGTGCCAGCAGTTCCAGACAGGGGAAGAGGGGGAGCTCCTACAATGAGCAGTTCTTC.

The rearrangement links TRBV7-8 to TRBJ2-7, with D possibly being TRBD2 (7 bases). The V end was cut by 3 bases, the J end by 3 bases, with 18 bases between. This CDR3 has 16 amino acids. CDR1 and CDR2 from the germline V gene are SGHVS and FQNEAQ. CDR3: CASSLGGPLFLYEQYF. CDR3 nucleotide sequence: TGTGCCAGCAGCTTGGGGGGGCCTTTATTTCTCTACGAGCAGTACTTC.

The gene calls are TRBV5-3 and TRBJ2-7, with 9 bases fitting TRBD1. TRBV5-3 has ORF status, its function being uncertain. This CDR3 region has 14 residues. The V segment lost 8 bases and the J segment 1 base; nucleotides outside the gene matches: 7. The CDR3 protein is CASRPGQGSYEQYF. DNA for the CDR3: TGTGCCAGCAGGCCAGGACAGGGGTCCTACGAGCAGTACTTC.

V is TRBV20-1 and J is TRBJ2-7; no clear D. The CDR3 has 16 residues. Germline V lookup: CDR1 DFQATT, CDR2 SNEGSKA (reference sequence). V lost 0 bases to trimming and J lost 2 bases, with 17 bases between them. The CDR3 spells CSARDLGKGSTYEQYF. The CDR3 coding sequence is TGCAGTGCTAGAGATCTTGGAAAGGGAAGCACCTACGAGCAGTACTTC.

There are a few counts of this clonotype. The rearrangement joins TRBV7-9 to TRBJ2-1; no clear D gene. Germline V CDR1 and CDR2: SEHNR, FQNEAQ (reference sequence). Trimming removed 5 bases from V and 2 bases from J, with 13 bases in between. This CDR3 has 15 residues. The CDR3 loop reads CASSPEAVAYNEQFF. CDR3 bases: TGTGCCAGCAGCCCAGAGGCGGTGGCCTACAATGAGCAGTTCTTC.

Comment on this clonotype: This sequence may be a read error, since a much larger clone differs from it by one base. The chain couples TRBV7-9 to TRBJ2-1; D is possibly TRBD1 or TRBD2 (5 bases each). This CDR3 spans 17 amino acids. Germline V CDR1 and CDR2: SEHNR, FQNEAQ (reference sequence). CDR3 nucleotides: TGTGCCGGCAGCCCGCAGGGAAGGGAGAGATCCTACAATGAGCAGTTCTTC. This encodes CAGSPQGRERSYNEQFF. Using reference TRBV7-9 and TRBJ2-1 for the parts outside the CDR3, the full variable domain is DTGVSQNPRHKITKRGQNVTFRCDPISEHNRLYWYRQTLGQGPEFLTYFQNEAQLEKSRLLSDRFSAERPKGSFSTLEIQRTEQGDSAMYLCAGSPQGRERSYNEQFFGPGTRLTVL.

This clonotype has a handful of counts. V usage is TRBV27 and J usage is TRBJ2-7; 7 bases agree with TRBD1. J was trimmed by 0 bases and V by 6 bases; bases with no gene match: 8. The CDR3 loop spans 15 amino acids. In germline, CDR1 is MNHEY, CDR2 SMNVEV (reference sequence). CDR3 sequence reads: CASRPGQILSYEQYF. The CDR3 bases are TGTGCCAGCAGGCCGGGACAGATCCTCTCCTACGAGCAGTACTTC.

This clonotype was detected many times. This chain connects TRBV28 to TRBJ1-5; the match to TRBD1 covers 10 bases. The CDR3 runs 15 residues. Germline V CDR1 and CDR2: MDHEN, SYDVKM. The V segment lost 5 bases and the J segment 1 base; nucleotides outside the gene matches: 2. CDR3 in amino acids: CASSPGQGSNQPQHF. CDR3 in DNA: TGTGCCAGCAGTCCGGGACAGGGGAGCAATCAGCCCCAGCATTTT. The complete variable domain, with remaining parts taken from reference TRBV28 and TRBJ1-5, reads DVKVTQSSRYLVKRTGEKVFLECVQDMDHENMFWYRQDPGLGLRLIYFSYDVKMKEKGDIPEGYSVSREKKERFSLILESASTNQTSMYLCASSPGQGSNQPQHFGDGTRLSIL.

The V and J genes are TRBV10-3 and TRBJ1-1; unclear D gene. V lost 10 bases and J lost 4, with 16 bases in between. This CDR3 has 13 residues. Germline V gives CDR1 ENHRY, CDR2 SYGVKD. The CDR3 region has the DNA TGTGCCAGTCAGGAACGGGTGGGCACTGAAGCTTTCTTT. It yields the protein CASQERVGTEAFF.

The chain recombines TRBV29-1 with TRBJ2-1; 11 nucleotides match TRBD2. The CDR3 has 15 residues. V lost 7 bases and J lost 0; bases outside the gene matches: 5. CDR1 is SQVTM, CDR2 ANQGSEA, per germline. CDR3 sequence (DNA): TGCAGCGGCAATAGCGGGGGGGCCTCCTACAATGAGCAGTTCTTC. It is translated as CSGNSGGASYNEQFF.

This clonotype was recorded at least ten times. The chain couples TRBV9 to TRBJ2-1, with a tentative D call TRBD1 (5 bases). The V end was cut by 3 bases, the J end by 6 bases, with 7 bases between. Germline lookup yields CDR1 SGDLS and CDR2 YYNGEE. The CDR3 spans 12 residues. CDR3 nucleotide sequence: TGTGCCAGCAGCGCTGACAGCAATGAGCAGTTCTTC. Amino acids: CASSADSNEQFF. The variable domain in full, with the rest retrieved from reference TRBV9 and TRBJ2-1, is DSGVTQTPKHLITATGQRVTLRCSPRSGDLSVYWYQQSLDQGLQFLIQYYNGEERAKGNILERFSAQQFPDLHSELNLSSLELGDSALYFCASSADSNEQFFGPGTRLTVL.

V gene TRBV9 combines with J gene TRBJ2-4; 7 positions agree with TRBD1. From germline, CDR1 is SGDLS and CDR2 YYNGEE. This CDR3 has 13 residues. The junction had 4 bases not matched to a gene; V was cut back by 2 bases and J by 8 bases. In DNA, the CDR3 is TGTGCCAGCAGCGTTGACAGGGCGGACATTCAGTACTTC. Protein: CASSVDRADIQYF.

This clonotype was found a few times. This chain joins TRBV28 and TRBJ2-2, with D perhaps being TRBD1 or TRBD2 (5 bases each). This CDR3 comprises 16 residues. V shed 5 bases and J shed 0 bases, with 13 bases lying between them. The germline gives CDR1 MDHEN, CDR2 SYDVKM. CDR3 protein: CASSPGTAANTGELFF. Written as DNA, the CDR3 is TGTGCCAGCAGTCCCGGGACCGCAGCGAACACCGGGGAGCTGTTTTTT.

J is TRBJ2-2 and V is TRBV6-1; D is unclear. Germline-derived CDR1 and CDR2 are MNHNS and SASEGT. The CDR3 totals 14 residues. Trimming removed 4 bases at V and 2 bases at J, with 8 bases between. For the CDR3, the DNA is TGTGCCAGCAGTGTTACCACCAACACCGGGGAGCTGTTTTTT. It codes for CASSVTTNTGELFF.